This TCR beta chain was captured by sequencing in a study of identical twins. Study results and limitations: It was out-of-frame TCR alpha sharing in monozygotic twins that models underestimated.

Germline CDR1 and CDR2: SGHTA and FQGNSA. V dropped 1 base and J dropped 7 bases, with 10 bases sitting between them. The CDR3 consists of 14 residues. This clonotype was counted at least ten times. Its antigen is as yet unknown. With template switching, a universal primer site was added, and the cDNA carried unique molecular identifiers. TCRdb independently ran MiXCR on the 5' RACE reads; one entry per CDR3 protein. In the table there are 500,000 to 700,000 distinct CDR3 sequences, 7.1% of which are singletons. Separately, the same data were catalogued under a study of yellow fever vaccine responses in identical twins. That paper adds: Twins' vaccine T cell responses reportedly seemed partly convergent and partly personalized.

The clonotype originates from a woman between 18 and 29 years old in good health. Sequencing was done on a sample of PBMCs. The V gene is TRBV7-2, the J gene TRBJ2-2; no reliable D call. CDR3 protein: CASSLDNGVGELFF. The CDR3 DNA reads TGTGCCAGCAGCTTAGACAATGGTGTCGGGGAGCTGTTTTTT.